One sample yielded the 28 T cell receptor beta chains listed below, sequenced in a study of radiation and T cells in renal cell carcinoma. Some clones are missing from TCRdb's copy, which holds only in-frame ones; the method was immunoSEQ multiplex PCR. Seen here are 15,000 or so clones, 58% observed once, and the top ten hold approximately 10%. Treatment noted: treatment-naive control, cytoreductive nephrectomy. Sequenced here: tumor tissue, sampled from a patient whose treatment was nephrectomy without radiotherapy. Receptors originate from a man aged 35 to 55 with renal cell carcinoma.

This chain uses TRBV9 with TRBJ2-1; tentative D call: TRBD2 (6 bases). This CDR3 has 15 amino acids. Trimming removed 4 bases from V and 0 bases from J, with 11 bases in between. The germline V gene has CDR1 SGDLS and CDR2 YYNGEE. The CDR3, as DNA: TGTGCCAGCAGCATAGGAGGGAGCTCCTACAATGAGCAGTTCTTC. This translates into CASSIGGSSYNEQFF.

This chain uses TRBV7-2 with TRBJ2-1; 8 bases align to TRBD2. CDR3 length: 13 residues. Per the germline V gene, CDR1 is SGHTA and CDR2 is FQGNSA. V was clipped by 5 bases and J by 9 bases; unmatched bases: 6. The CDR3 DNA follows: TGTGCCAGCAGCATCGGGACTAGTAGTGAGCAGTTCTTC. Translation: CASSIGTSSEQFF.

This clone has a handful of counts. The gene calls are TRBV10-1 and TRBJ1-1, with unresolved D. CDR3 length equals 14 residues. Trimming took off 8 bases at V and 8 bases at J, with 21 bases between the two ends. From germline, CDR1 is WNHNN and CDR2 SYGVQD (reference sequence). The CDR3: CASSRVPDSTEAFF. The CDR3 nucleotides read TGCGCCAGCTCAAGAGTTCCGGATTCCACCGAAGCTTTCTTT.

This clone is medium-sized within its sample. Other DNA variants within this sample encode the same CDR3. The chain has TRBV7-2 and TRBJ2-2; D is uncertain. The CDR3 extends over 12 amino acids. Germline lookup yields CDR1 SGHTA and CDR2 FQGNSA. Trimming took off 1 base at V and 5 bases at J, with 2 bases between the two ends. This chain's CDR3 is CASSLGTGELFF. In nucleotides, the CDR3 is TGTGCCAGCAGCTTAGGGACCGGGGAGCTGTTTTTT.

A few counts support this clone. The rearrangement links TRBV7-4 to TRBJ2-7; D unresolved. Trimming took 1 base from V and 5 from J, leaving 12 bases between them. CDR1 is SGHVT, CDR2 SQSDAQ, per germline. The CDR3 loop spans 14 amino acids. The CDR3 loop reads CASSLVSLVDEQYF. CDR3 nucleotide sequence: TGTGCCAGCAGCTTAGTGAGTCTTGTCGACGAGCAGTACTTC.

This chain links TRBV27 with TRBJ2-1; 7 nucleotides agree with TRBD1. V shed 5 bases, J shed 7 bases, and the junction held 11 bases outside the gene matches. CDR1 is MNHEY and CDR2 is SMNVEV in the germline V gene (reference sequence). This CDR3 spans 15 amino acids. The CDR3: CASSRTTGRANEQFF. The CDR3 DNA follows: TGTGCCAGCAGTAGAACGACAGGGCGGGCGAATGAGCAGTTCTTC.

This chain joins TRBV7-2 and TRBJ1-2; D is perhaps TRBD1 (5 bases). The CDR3 extends over 14 amino acids. Trimming removed 5 bases from V and 0 bases from J, with 10 bases in between. Germline V gene data show CDR1 as SGHTA and CDR2 as FQGNSA. The CDR3 nucleotides are TGTGCCAGCAGCCCACTGACAGCTAACTATGGCTACACCTTC. This sequence encodes CASSPLTANYGYTF.

The gene calls are TRBV28 and TRBJ2-3; 11 bases are shared with TRBD2. The ends lost 4 bases at V and 6 bases at J; junction bases unmatched: 9. From germline, CDR1 is MDHEN and CDR2 SYDVKM. CDR3 length equals 16 residues. Here the CDR3 reads CASSSGTSGYGDTQYF. CDR3 nucleotide sequence: TGTGCCAGCAGTTCCGGGACTAGCGGATACGGGGATACGCAGTATTTT.

This chain joins TRBV15 and TRBJ1-1; 12 bases agree with TRBD1. This CDR3 is built from 15 residues. CDR1 is LNHNV and CDR2 is YYDKDF in the germline V gene (reference sequence). Germline trimming cut 5 bases from V and 6 bases from J; bases unmatched to any gene: 7. The CDR3 reads CATSRGGTGGSEAFF. The CDR3, as DNA: TGTGCCACCAGCCGAGGTGGGACAGGGGGCTCTGAAGCTTTCTTT.

Comment on this clone: At one of its ends the junction is not consistent with the germline gene, which may arise from a read error. The chain is built from TRBV19 and TRBJ1-1, with 10 bases that match TRBD1. This CDR3 has 17 amino acids. In germline, CDR1 is LNHDA, CDR2 SQIVND (reference sequence). The CDR3 is CATSDKRTGGRFSQTLF. Written as DNA, the CDR3 is TGTGCCACCTCTGACAAACGGACAGGGGGACGCTTCAGCCAGACCCTTTTT.

The rearrangement uses TRBV5-6 and TRBJ1-4; 12 nucleotides line up with TRBD1. CDR3 length equals 17 residues. The V gene end was trimmed by 0 bases and the J gene end by 8 bases; junction bases not matched to a gene: 8. Germline CDR1 reads SGHDT; CDR2 reads YYEEEE. For the CDR3, the DNA is TGTGCCAGCAGCTTGGCCGGGACAGGGGGCGCGGGGGAAAAACTGTTTTTT. This sequence encodes CASSLAGTGGAGEKLFF.

The genes are TRBV27 and TRBJ2-7; D may be TRBD1 or TRBD2 (6 bases each). Looked up from germline, CDR1 is MNHEY and CDR2 is SMNVEV (reference sequence). V was shortened by 6 bases and J by 4 bases, with 25 bases between the two germline ends. CDR3 length equals 17 residues. The CDR3 here is CASSPHRGQGFTYEQYF. CDR3 nucleotides: TGTGCCAGCAGCCCCCACCGGGGGCAGGGCTTTACTTACGAGCAGTACTTC.

The rearrangement joins TRBV15 to TRBJ2-6; 10 bases are shared with TRBD2. CDR3 length: 19 amino acids. The V segment lost 3 bases and the J segment 0 bases; nucleotides outside the gene matches: 8. Looked up from germline, CDR1 is LNHNV and CDR2 is YYDKDF (reference sequence). In DNA, the CDR3 is TGTGCCACCAGCAGGCTTAGCGGGGGGTATAACTCTGGGGCCAACGTCCTGACTTTC. Residues: CATSRLSGGYNSGANVLTF.

The genes are TRBV19 and TRBJ2-7, with no clear D. The CDR3 runs 12 residues. Germline CDR1 and CDR2: LNHDA and SQIVND (reference sequence). The V gene lost 7 bases and the J gene lost 6 bases, with 13 bases spanning the gap. The chain's CDR3 is CASKGGIGEQYF. The CDR3 bases are TGTGCCAGTAAGGGTGGGATTGGCGAGCAGTACTTC.

The CDR3 loop reads CASSYSGQGQTSGYTF. Written as DNA, the CDR3 is TGTGCCAGCAGTTACTCAGGACAGGGCCAGACGAGTGGCTACACCTTC. The chain links TRBV6-5 to TRBJ1-2; 8 nucleotides agree with TRBD1. Germline-derived CDR1 and CDR2 are MNHEY and SVGAGI. The CDR3 is made up of 16 amino acids. After removal of 0 bases from V and 7 bases from J, the junction contained 10 bases not matched to a gene.

The chain employs TRBV7-2 and TRBJ2-5, with 10 bases aligning to TRBD2. This CDR3 has 16 amino acids. In germline, CDR1 is SGHTA, CDR2 FQGNSA. V shed 5 bases, J shed 5 bases, and the junction held 11 bases outside the gene matches. CDR3 DNA sequence: TGTGCCAGCAGCCAAGGAGTAGCGGGGGGACCGGAGACCCAGTACTTC. This encodes CASSQGVAGGPETQYF.

The V and J genes are TRBV7-8 and TRBJ1-1, with D hard to call. The CDR3 runs 13 residues. V was cut by 1 base and J by 2 bases, with 5 bases left in between. Germline V gene lookup returns CDR1 SGHVS and CDR2 FQNEAQ. The CDR3: CASSLDSNTEAFF. The CDR3 nucleotides read TGTGCCAGCAGCTTAGACAGCAACACTGAAGCTTTCTTT. The full variable domain, completed using reference TRBV7-8 and TRBJ1-1, is GAGVSQSPRYKVAKRGQDVALRCDPISGHVSLFWYQQALGQGPEFLTYFQNEAQLDKSGLPSDRFFAERPEGSVSTLKIQRTQQEDSAVYLCASSLDSNTEAFFGQGTRLTVV.

The chain combines TRBV19 with TRBJ2-3; 9 positions match TRBD1. Germline V CDR1 and CDR2: LNHDA, SQIVND (reference sequence). The CDR3 runs 15 residues. Losses at the gene ends were 3 bases for V and 7 bases for J; bases not matched to a gene: 8. The CDR3 reads CASSMDRGLLNTQYF. The DNA for the CDR3 is TGTGCCAGTAGTATGGACAGGGGTCTTCTGAATACGCAGTATTTT.

This clone ranks as medium-sized (0.01 to 0.1%). The J gene is TRBJ2-1, the V gene TRBV4-2; D gene uncertain. The V end lost 0 bases, the J end lost 4 bases, and 13 bases lay between the germline ends. The CDR3 runs to 16 residues. The germline CDR1 and CDR2 sequences are LGHNA and YNFKEQ. This CDR3 is CASSQDPGSIYNEQFF. Here the CDR3 DNA reads TGTGCCAGCAGCCAAGATCCCGGTAGTATTTACAATGAGCAGTTCTTC.

This clone was counted a few times. This chain connects TRBV28 to TRBJ2-7; perhaps TRBD2 as D (6 bases). CDR3 length equals 14 residues. Per the germline V gene, CDR1 is MDHEN and CDR2 is SYDVKM. V gave up 6 bases and J gave up 2 bases, with 14 bases separating them. The CDR3 DNA follows: TGTGCCAGCAGACCCCCGGGACTTACCTACGAGCAGTACTTC. Translated, it gives CASRPPGLTYEQYF.

This clone was counted only a few times. The V call is TRBV2, the J call TRBJ1-5; the D gene is possibly TRBD1 (5 bases). The germline CDR1 and CDR2 sequences are SNHLY and FYNNEI. Trimming shortened V by 3 bases and J by 7 bases, and 13 bases separated the two germline ends. This CDR3 region has 14 residues. The CDR3 here is CASSEAAGNQPQHF. The DNA for the CDR3 is TGTGCCAGCAGTGAGGCCGCAGGGAACCAGCCCCAGCATTTT.

The chain has TRBV19 and TRBJ1-1; D unresolved. Trimming left V 7 bases short and J 0 bases short, with 18 bases between. In germline, CDR1 is LNHDA, CDR2 SQIVND (reference sequence). This CDR3 has 16 residues. The CDR3 DNA is TGTGCCAGTAAAGCGGCGGCGGAAATCATGAACACTGAAGCTTTCTTT. Protein sequence: CASKAAAEIMNTEAFF.

The chain links TRBV10-2 to TRBJ1-2; no clear D gene. Germline V gene sequence: CDR1 WSHSY, CDR2 SAAADI. The CDR3 is 14 residues long. V shed 0 bases and J shed 8 bases, with 13 bases lying between them. CDR3 protein: CASSESLGLRGYTF. The CDR3 bases are TGCGCCAGCAGTGAGTCTCTAGGTCTCCGCGGCTACACCTTC.

This chain uses TRBV7-2 with TRBJ2-3; TRBD2 agrees at 10 bases. CDR1 and CDR2 from the germline V gene are SGHTA and FQGNSA. This CDR3 comprises 15 residues. Trimming cost V 1 base and J 5 bases; bases outside gene matches: 3. CDR3 sequence: CASSLVGLALDTQYF. CDR3 DNA: TGTGCCAGCAGCTTAGTGGGACTAGCGTTAGATACGCAGTATTTT.

The V and J genes are TRBV19 and TRBJ2-7, with D maybe TRBD1 (6 bases). CDR1 is LNHDA and CDR2 is SQIVND in the germline V gene (reference sequence). This CDR3 spans 15 amino acids. The germline V and J ends were trimmed by 6 bases and 6 bases, with 21 bases remaining between them. CDR3 coding DNA: TGTGCCAGTAGCCATATAACAGGGCTGGATAGCGAGCAGTACTTC. Protein sequence: CASSHITGLDSEQYF. The variable domain in full, with the rest retrieved from reference TRBV19 and TRBJ2-7, is DGGITQSPKYLFRKEGQNVTLSCEQNLNHDAMYWYRQDPGQGLRLIYYSQIVNDFQKGDIAEGYSVSREKKESFPLTVTSAQKNPTAFYLCASSHITGLDSEQYFGPGTRLTVT.

This clone was observed a few times. CDR3 amino acids: CASSATVNYGYTF. The CDR3 coding sequence is TGTGCCAGTAGTGCGACAGTTAACTATGGCTACACCTTC. V usage is TRBV19 and J usage is TRBJ1-2; the D gene is possibly TRBD1 (5 bases). The CDR3 runs to 13 residues. V was trimmed by 5 bases and J by 1 base, leaving 8 bases between them. Germline CDR1 LNHDA, CDR2 SQIVND (reference sequence).

V is TRBV27 and J is TRBJ1-4, with 9 bases fitting TRBD1. The CDR3 runs to 15 residues. Germline CDR1 reads MNHEY; CDR2 reads SMNVEV (reference sequence). The V segment lost 4 bases and the J segment 9 bases; nucleotides outside the gene matches: 9. CDR3 in DNA: TGTGCCAGCAGTTCCCTCCTGGGACAGGGACAAAAACTGTTTTTT. It yields the protein CASSSLLGQGQKLFF.

This clone is categorized as medium-sized. V is TRBV9 and J is TRBJ2-5; the D gene is possibly TRBD2 (7 bases). Germline CDR1 and CDR2: SGDLS and YYNGEE. The CDR3 spans 14 residues. V was cut by 0 bases and J by 5 bases, with 11 bases left in between. The CDR3 here is CASSVGGGLETQYF. CDR3 DNA sequence: TGTGCCAGCAGCGTAGGGGGGGGCCTCGAGACCCAGTACTTC.